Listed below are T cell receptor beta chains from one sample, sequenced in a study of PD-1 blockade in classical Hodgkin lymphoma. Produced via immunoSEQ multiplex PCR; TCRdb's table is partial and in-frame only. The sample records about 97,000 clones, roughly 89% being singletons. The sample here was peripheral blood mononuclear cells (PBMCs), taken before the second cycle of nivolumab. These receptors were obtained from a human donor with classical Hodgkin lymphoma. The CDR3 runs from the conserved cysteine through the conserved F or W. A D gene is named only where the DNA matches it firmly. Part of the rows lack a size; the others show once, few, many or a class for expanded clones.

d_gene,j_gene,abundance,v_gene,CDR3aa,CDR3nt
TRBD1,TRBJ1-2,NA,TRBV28,CASSRGFGYTF,TGTGCCAGCAGCAGGGGGTTTGGCTACACCTTC
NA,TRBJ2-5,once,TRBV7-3,CASSFGAHGTQYF,TGTGCCAGCAGCTTTGGGGCGCACGGGACCCAGTACTTC
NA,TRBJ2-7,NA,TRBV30,CAWSVEGGGWGQYF,TGTGCCTGGAGTGTTGAGGGGGGGGGCTGGGGGCAGTACTTC
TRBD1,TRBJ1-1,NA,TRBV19,CASRQGAQSIEAFF,TGTGCCAGTAGGCAGGGGGCGCAGAGTATTGAAGCTTTCTTT
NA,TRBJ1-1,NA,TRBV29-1,CSVERGYYTEAFF,TGCAGCGTTGAACGAGGGTATTACACTGAAGCTTTCTTT
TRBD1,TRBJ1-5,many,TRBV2,CASRAYTGDYNQPQHF,TGTGCCAGCAGGGCCTATACAGGGGACTACAATCAGCCCCAGCATTTT
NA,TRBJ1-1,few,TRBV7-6,CASSLNSQYTEAFF,TGTGCCAGCAGCTTAAATTCTCAATACACTGAAGCTTTCTTT
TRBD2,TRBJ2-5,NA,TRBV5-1,CASRRLAGQETQYF,TGCGCCAGCAGGCGACTAGCGGGGCAAGAGACCCAGTACTTC
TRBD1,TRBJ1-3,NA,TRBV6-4,CASSNRGESSGNTIYF,TGTGCCAGCAGTAACAGGGGAGAAAGCTCTGGAAACACCATATATTTT
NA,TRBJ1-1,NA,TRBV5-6,CASSFGRNTEAFF,TGTGCCAGCAGCTTCGGCCGGAACACTGAAGCTTTCTTT
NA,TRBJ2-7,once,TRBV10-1,CASSPRDTHYEQYF,TGCGCCAGCAGCCCCAGGGACACCCATTACGAGCAGTACTTC
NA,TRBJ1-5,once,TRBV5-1,CASSLDIYSNQPQHF,TGCGCCAGCAGCTTGGACATCTATAGCAATCAGCCCCAGCATTTT
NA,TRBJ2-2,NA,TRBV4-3,CASSPNTGELFF,TGCGCCAGCAGCCCTAACACCGGGGAGCTGTTTTTT
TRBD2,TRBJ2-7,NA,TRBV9,CASSSPRAGAGGLIDEQYF,TGTGCCAGCAGCTCCCCACGGGCGGGAGCGGGGGGGCTAATTGACGAGCAGTACTTC
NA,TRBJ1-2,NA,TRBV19,CASIAHSSRSTVYGYTF,TGTGCCAGTATCGCCCACAGTAGTCGTTCGACAGTCTATGGCTACACCTTC
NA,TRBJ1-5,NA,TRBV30,CACSGQANQPQHF,TGTGCTTGTTCGGGGCAGGCCAATCAGCCCCAGCATTTT
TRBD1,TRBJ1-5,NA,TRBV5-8,CASSFQQGVQPQHF,TGTGCCAGCAGCTTTCAACAGGGGGTTCAGCCCCAGCATTTT
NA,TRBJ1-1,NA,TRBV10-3,CAISGPPVSPGPTEAFF,TGTGCCATCAGTGGCCCCCCGGTATCACCGGGCCCCACTGAAGCTTTCTTT
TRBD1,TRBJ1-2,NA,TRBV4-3,CASSHARGTGGMDGYTF,TGCGCCAGCAGCCACGCTCGGGGGACAGGGGGCATGGATGGCTACACCTTC
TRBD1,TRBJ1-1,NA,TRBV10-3,CATTGGTEAFF,TGTGCCACCACAGGGGGTACTGAAGCTTTCTTT
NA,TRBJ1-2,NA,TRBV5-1,CASSEDGNREYGYTF,TGCGCCAGCAGCGAGGACGGAAATAGAGAGTATGGCTACACCTTC
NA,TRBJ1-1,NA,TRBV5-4,CASSLPGPGDRRLGITEAFF,TGTGCCAGCAGCTTGCCTGGACCAGGGGACCGGCGATTAGGAATCACTGAAGCTTTCTTT
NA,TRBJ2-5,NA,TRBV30,CACNLRTQYF,TGTGCCTGCAACCTCAGGACCCAGTACTTC
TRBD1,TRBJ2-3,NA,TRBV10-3,CAITFGTGESDTQYF,TGTGCCATCACTTTCGGGACAGGGGAATCAGATACGCAGTATTTT
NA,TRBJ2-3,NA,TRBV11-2,CASSRERYSFTDTQYF,TGTGCCAGCAGTCGAGAGAGGTATTCTTTCACAGATACGCAGTATTTT
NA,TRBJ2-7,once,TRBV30,CAWSVLGSPYEQYF,TGTGCCTGGAGTGTACTAGGGAGCCCCTACGAGCAGTACTTC
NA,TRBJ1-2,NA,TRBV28,CASSLAPASSGYTF,TGTGCCAGCAGTTTAGCCCCGGCCTCTTCTGGCTACACCTTC
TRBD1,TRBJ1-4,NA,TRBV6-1,CASSGSQGAHEKLFF,TGTGCCAGCAGTGGATCTCAGGGGGCGCATGAAAAACTGTTTTTT
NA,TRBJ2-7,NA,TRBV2,CASSEDSSSYEQYF,TGTGCCAGCAGTGAAGACAGCAGCTCCTACGAGCAGTACTTC
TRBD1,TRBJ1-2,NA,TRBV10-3,CAISESRAGGDVYGYTF,TGTGCCATCAGTGAGTCCCGCGCAGGGGGCGACGTCTATGGCTACACCTTC
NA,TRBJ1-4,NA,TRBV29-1,CSVGFATNEKLFF,TGCAGCGTTGGTTTCGCAACTAATGAAAAACTGTTTTTT
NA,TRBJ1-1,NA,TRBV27,CASSFFPNTEAFF,TGTGCCAGCAGTTTTTTTCCGAACACTGAAGCTTTCTTT
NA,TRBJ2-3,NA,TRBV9,CASSVEGSLGSTDTQYF,TGTGCCAGCAGCGTAGAGGGGAGTTTGGGTAGCACAGATACGCAGTATTTT
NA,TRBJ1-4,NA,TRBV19,CASIQQGRGNEKLFF,TGTGCCAGTATACAACAGGGAAGGGGGAATGAAAAACTGTTTTTT
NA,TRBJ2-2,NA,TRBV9,CASSPRREAGELFF,TGTGCCAGCAGCCCCCGACGTGAGGCCGGGGAGCTGTTTTTT
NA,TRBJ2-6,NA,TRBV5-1,CASSLTASESGANVLTF,TGCGCCAGCAGCTTAACCGCAAGCGAGTCTGGGGCCAACGTCCTGACTTTC
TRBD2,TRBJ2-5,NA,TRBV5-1,CASSLAQVLADQETQYF,TGCGCCAGCAGCTTGGCCCAGGTACTAGCGGACCAAGAGACCCAGTACTTC
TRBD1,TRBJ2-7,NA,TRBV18,CASSTGQAFSSYEQYF,TGTGCCAGCTCAACCGGACAGGCTTTCTCCTCCTACGAGCAGTACTTC
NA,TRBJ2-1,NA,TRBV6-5,CASSYGLLNEQFF,TGTGCCAGCAGTTACGGACTTCTAAATGAGCAGTTCTTC
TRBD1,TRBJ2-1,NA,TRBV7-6,CASSPPDREIVDEQFF,TGTGCCAGCAGCCCGCCGGACAGGGAGATTGTCGATGAGCAGTTCTTC
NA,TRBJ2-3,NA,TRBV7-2,CASSLKLAGTDTQYF,TGTGCCAGCAGCTTAAAATTAGCGGGCACAGATACGCAGTATTTT
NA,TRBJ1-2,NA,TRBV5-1,CASSLAAQRKVSGYTF,TGCGCCAGCAGCTTGGCAGCACAACGGAAGGTTTCTGGCTACACCTTC
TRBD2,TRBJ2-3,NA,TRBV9,CASSVLGLADTQYF,TGTGCCAGCAGCGTATTGGGACTAGCAGATACGCAGTATTTT
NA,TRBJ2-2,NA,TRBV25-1,CASSDRGDTGELFF,TGTGCCAGCAGTGATAGGGGGGACACCGGGGAGCTGTTTTTT
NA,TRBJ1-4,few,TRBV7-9,CASSLVHEKLFF,TGTGCCAGCAGCTTAGTGCATGAAAAACTGTTTTTT